The 18 T cell receptor beta chains below come from one sample, sequenced in a study of blood T cells in healthy people across ages. The second PCR ran roughly 6 to 12 cycles with a sample-barcoded 5' primer and J-beta primers. TCRdb used MiXCR to reprocess the 5' RACE reads, holding one entry per CDR3 protein. The table records 550,000 to 700,000 distinct CDR3 sequences, 27% of them present only once. The sample comprised blood. These TCRs come from a woman in her 70s in good health.

This clonotype has at least ten counts. The chain couples TRBV12-3 or TRBV12-4 to TRBJ2-5, with D hard to call. The J call may not be correct, given that the DNA end is closer to TRBJ2-7. CDR3 length: 11 amino acids. CDR3 residues: CASRGSYEQYF. The DNA for the CDR3 is TGTGCCAGCAGGGGATCCTACGAGCAGTACTTC.

This clonotype was seen many times. V usage is TRBV5-1 and J usage is TRBJ2-5, with D tentatively TRBD2 (6 bases). This CDR3 comprises 15 residues. In germline, CDR1 is SGHRS, CDR2 YFSETQ. Trimming left V 0 bases short and J 1 base short, with 10 bases between. CDR3 in DNA: TGCGCCAGCAGCTTGGTGGCGGGGTCCCAAGAGACCCAGTACTTC. The encoded protein is CASSLVAGSQETQYF. Supplemented by reference TRBV5-1 and TRBJ2-5, the full variable domain reads KAGVTQTPRYLIKTRGQQVTLSCSPISGHRSVSWYQQTPGQGLQFLFEYFSETQRNKGNFPGRFSGRQFSNSRSEMNVSTLELGDSALYLCASSLVAGSQETQYFGPGTRLLVL.

The chain couples TRBV27 to TRBJ2-7; TRBD1 or TRBD2 may be the D gene (5 bases each). Germline V gives CDR1 MNHEY, CDR2 SMNVEV (reference sequence). The ends were cut back, 4 bases at V and 6 bases at J, with 22 bases in the middle. The CDR3 loop spans 16 amino acids. As DNA, the CDR3 is TGTGCCAGCAGTTCAAAAGGGAGACAGTCTCTCTGCGAGCAGTACTTC. This translates into CASSSKGRQSLCEQYF.

This clonotype was picked up a small number of times. The chain has TRBV12-3 or TRBV12-4 and TRBJ1-2; the D gene is possibly TRBD1 (5 bases). V lost 6 bases and J 6 bases, leaving 20 bases between the germline ends. The CDR3 consists of 15 residues. As DNA, the CDR3 is TGTGCCAGCAGCGCGGCGGGCAGGGAAATCCATGGCTACACCTTC. It encodes CASSAAGREIHGYTF.

The V call is TRBV3-1, the J call TRBJ2-7; the D is unclear. Trimming pared 5 bases from V and 6 bases from J, leaving 17 bases between. The CDR3 has 14 amino acids. In germline, CDR1 is LGHDT, CDR2 YNNKEL (reference sequence). CDR3 amino acids: CASSAGPRGVEQYF. Here the CDR3 DNA reads TGTGCCAGCAGCGCCGGGCCTAGAGGAGTCGAGCAGTACTTC.

This chain connects TRBV20-1 to TRBJ1-3; D might be TRBD1 (6 bases). The ends were cut back, 6 bases at V and 3 bases at J, with 12 bases in the middle. CDR3 length: 13 residues. Germline values: CDR1 DFQATT, CDR2 SNEGSKA (reference sequence). CDR3 nucleotide sequence: TGCAGTGCCAACAGGGCCGATGGAAACACCATATATTTT. Its translation: CSANRADGNTIYF.

The chain carries TRBV2 and TRBJ1-2; D unclear. This CDR3 is 15 amino acids long. Per germline, CDR1 SNHLY and CDR2 FYNNEI. V was trimmed by 1 base and J by 0 bases, leaving 9 bases between them. Here the CDR3 DNA reads TGTGCCAGCAGTGAAGAGGCGGTAGCTAACTATGGCTACACCTTC. Amino acids: CASSEEAVANYGYTF.

This clonotype was counted a few times. J is TRBJ2-6 and V is TRBV7-2; D uncertain. The CDR3 loop spans 16 amino acids. In germline, CDR1 is SGHTA, CDR2 FQGNSA. With 1 base removed from V and 2 bases from J, the gap between germline ends came to 9 bases. CDR3 DNA sequence: TGTGCCAGCAGCTTAGAAAGAGGAACTGGGGCCAACGTCCTGACTTTC. Translating gives CASSLERGTGANVLTF.

This clonotype was observed a few times. The chain links TRBV12-3 or TRBV12-4 to TRBJ2-3; no firm D call. Trimming stripped 6 bases from V and 2 bases from J, with 12 bases between. The CDR3 length is 14 residues. CDR3 region: CASSRLVVTDTQYF. The DNA of the CDR3 is TGTGCCAGCAGCCGACTGGTTGTCACAGATACGCAGTATTTT.

CDR3 amino acids: CASSTQGPGELFF. CDR3 nucleotides: TGTGCCAGCAGTACGCAGGGGCCCGGGGAGCTGTTTTTT. The chain couples TRBV6-6 to TRBJ2-2, with D perhaps TRBD1 (6 bases). Between the trimmed V and J ends, which lost 5 bases and 6 bases, there was a span of 10 bases. In germline, CDR1 is MNHNY, CDR2 SVGAGI (reference sequence). CDR3 length: 13 residues.

This clonotype was counted once. The genes are TRBV5-1 and TRBJ2-3; D assignment may be TRBD1 or TRBD2 (5 bases each). V was shortened by 2 bases and J by 2 bases, with 12 bases between the two germline ends. The CDR3 loop spans 15 amino acids. Germline CDR1 and CDR2: SGHRS and YFSETQ. The CDR3, as DNA: TGCGCCAGCAGCTTAGGCATCGGGACCACAGATACGCAGTATTTT. It encodes CASSLGIGTTDTQYF. Full variable domain (rest looked up from reference TRBV5-1 and TRBJ2-3): KAGVTQTPRYLIKTRGQQVTLSCSPISGHRSVSWYQQTPGQGLQFLFEYFSETQRNKGNFPGRFSGRQFSNSRSEMNVSTLELGDSALYLCASSLGIGTTDTQYFGPGTRLTVL.

The rearrangement joins TRBV12-3 or TRBV12-4 to TRBJ1-3; 9 nucleotides line up with TRBD1. V shed 6 bases, J shed 10 bases, and the junction held 10 bases outside the gene matches. CDR3 length: 14 amino acids. The CDR3 DNA sequence: TGTGCCAGCAGCCCCGTCCCGGGACAGGGAACCATATATTTT. It is translated as CASSPVPGQGTIYF.

This clonotype was counted a few times. CDR3: CASSLGDRDGEKLFF. The DNA for the CDR3 is TGTGCCAGCAGCTTGGGGGACAGGGACGGTGAAAAACTGTTTTTT. This chain links TRBV7-9 with TRBJ1-4; 9 nucleotides match TRBD1. The J segment lost 7 bases and the V segment lost 3 bases, leaving 6 bases of the junction unmatched. The germline gives CDR1 SEHNR, CDR2 FQNEAQ (reference sequence). This CDR3 region has 15 residues.

This clonotype was seen a few times. The rearrangement joins TRBV29-1 to TRBJ1-4, with D possibly being TRBD1 (6 bases). The CDR3 spans 13 residues. CDR1 and CDR2 from the germline V gene are SQVTM and ANQGSEA. The V gene lost 7 bases and the J gene lost 3 bases, with 12 bases spanning the gap. DNA of the CDR3: TGCAGCGCCATAGGGGGTCCTAATGAAAAACTGTTTTTT. It yields the protein CSAIGGPNEKLFF.

This clonotype was seen a handful of times. The chain is built from TRBV20-1 and TRBJ2-5; 11 bases agree with TRBD2. This CDR3 region has 15 residues. Trimming took 0 bases from V and 5 from J; bases not matched to a gene: 5. Germline-derived CDR1 and CDR2 are DFQATT and SNEGSKA (reference sequence). The CDR3 is CSARDPLAGGETQYF. CDR3 coding DNA: TGCAGTGCTAGAGACCCCCTAGCGGGGGGTGAGACCCAGTACTTC.

V is TRBV7-2 and J is TRBJ2-2, with 8 positions matching TRBD2. Germline assignment: CDR1 SGHTA and CDR2 FQGNSA. The CDR3 totals 15 residues. The junction had 3 bases not matched to a gene; V was cut back by 5 bases and J by 1 base. The CDR3 here is CASSRGLENTGELFF. CDR3 DNA sequence: TGTGCCAGCAGCCGGGGACTAGAGAACACCGGGGAGCTGTTTTTT.

The J gene is TRBJ1-5, the V gene TRBV6-5; TRBD1 might be the D (5 bases). Trimming cost V 5 bases and J 0 bases, with 11 bases left between them. CDR3 length: 15 amino acids. CDR1 and CDR2 from the germline V gene are MNHEY and SVGAGI. The CDR3 coding sequence is TGTGCCAGCAGTATGGGGGGGGATAGCAATCAGCCCCAGCATTTT. Its translation is CASSMGGDSNQPQHF.

This clonotype was detected a few times. The chain links TRBV6-5 to TRBJ1-3, with D hard to call. The CDR3 is made up of 17 amino acids. V was clipped by 2 bases and J by 0 bases, with 14 bases between them. Germline V gene sequence: CDR1 MNHEY, CDR2 SVGAGI. The CDR3 DNA reads TGTGCCAGCAGTTACACCCCATTCGGCAGCTCTGGAAACACCATATATTTT. Amino acids: CASSYTPFGSSGNTIYF.